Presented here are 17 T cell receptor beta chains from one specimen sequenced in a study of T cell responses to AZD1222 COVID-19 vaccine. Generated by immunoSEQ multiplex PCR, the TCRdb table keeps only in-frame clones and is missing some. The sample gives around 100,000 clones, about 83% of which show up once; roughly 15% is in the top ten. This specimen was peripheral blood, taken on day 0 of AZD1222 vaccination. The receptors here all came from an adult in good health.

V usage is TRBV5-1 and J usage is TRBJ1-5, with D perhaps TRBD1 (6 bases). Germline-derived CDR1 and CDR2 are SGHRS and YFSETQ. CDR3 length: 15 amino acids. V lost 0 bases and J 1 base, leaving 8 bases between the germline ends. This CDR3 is CASSLAGVSNQPQHF. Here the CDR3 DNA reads TGCGCCAGCAGCTTGGCAGGGGTAAGCAATCAGCCCCAGCATTTT.

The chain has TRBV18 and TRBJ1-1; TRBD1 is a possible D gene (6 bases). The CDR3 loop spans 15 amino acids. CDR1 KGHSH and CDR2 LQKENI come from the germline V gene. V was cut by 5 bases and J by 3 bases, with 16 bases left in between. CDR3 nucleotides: TGTGCCAGCTCATCACGAGGGGGAGGGGACACTGAAGCTTTCTTT. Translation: CASSSRGGGDTEAFF.

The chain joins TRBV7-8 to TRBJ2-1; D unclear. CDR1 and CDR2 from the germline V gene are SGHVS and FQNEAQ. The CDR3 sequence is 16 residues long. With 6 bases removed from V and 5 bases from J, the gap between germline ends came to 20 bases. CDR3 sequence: CASRPGRFGLHNEQFF. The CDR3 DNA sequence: TGTGCCAGCAGGCCCGGCCGATTCGGGCTTCACAATGAGCAGTTCTTC.

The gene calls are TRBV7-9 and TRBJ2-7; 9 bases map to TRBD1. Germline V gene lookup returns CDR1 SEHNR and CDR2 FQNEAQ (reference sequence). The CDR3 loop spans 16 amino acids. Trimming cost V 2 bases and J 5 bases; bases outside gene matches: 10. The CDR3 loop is CASSLRDRVTRDEQYF. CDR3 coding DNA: TGTGCCAGCAGCTTACGGGACAGGGTGACGCGGGACGAGCAGTACTTC.

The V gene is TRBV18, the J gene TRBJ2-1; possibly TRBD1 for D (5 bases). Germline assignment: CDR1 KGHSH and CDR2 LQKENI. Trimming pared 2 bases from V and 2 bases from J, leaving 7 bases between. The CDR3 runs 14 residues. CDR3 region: CASSPGATYNEQFF. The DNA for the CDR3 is TGTGCCAGCTCACCAGGGGCCACCTACAATGAGCAGTTCTTC. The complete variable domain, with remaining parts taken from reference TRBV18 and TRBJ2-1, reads NAGVMQNPRHLVRRRGQEARLRCSPMKGHSHVYWYRQLPEEGLKFMVYLQKENIIDESGMPKERFSAEFPKEGPSILRIQQVVRGDSAAYFCASSPGATYNEQFFGPGTRLTVL.

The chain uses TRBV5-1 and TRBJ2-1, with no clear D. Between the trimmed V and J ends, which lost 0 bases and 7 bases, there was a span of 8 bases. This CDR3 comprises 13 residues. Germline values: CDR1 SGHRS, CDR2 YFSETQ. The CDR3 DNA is TGCGCCAGCAGCTTGGATCCCTCAAATGAGCAGTTCTTC. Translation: CASSLDPSNEQFF.

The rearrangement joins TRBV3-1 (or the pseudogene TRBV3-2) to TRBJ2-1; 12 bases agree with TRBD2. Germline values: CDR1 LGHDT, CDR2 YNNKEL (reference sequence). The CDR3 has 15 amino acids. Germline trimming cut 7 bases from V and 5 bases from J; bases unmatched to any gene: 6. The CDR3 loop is CASKRTSGKNNEQFF. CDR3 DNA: TGTGCCAGCAAACGGACTAGCGGGAAAAACAATGAGCAGTTCTTC.

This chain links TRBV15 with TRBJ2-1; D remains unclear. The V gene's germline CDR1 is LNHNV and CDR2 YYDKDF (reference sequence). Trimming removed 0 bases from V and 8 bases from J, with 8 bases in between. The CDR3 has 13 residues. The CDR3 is CATSRDRIDEQFF. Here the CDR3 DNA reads TGTGCCACCAGCAGAGATCGGATCGATGAGCAGTTCTTC.

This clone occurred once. CDR3 sequence: CASSLERSGPGNTIYF. The CDR3 DNA reads TGCGCCAGCAGCTTGGAAAGGTCAGGGCCTGGAAACACCATATATTTT. The chain recombines TRBV5-1 with TRBJ1-3; D is possibly TRBD1 (5 bases). Trimming shortened V by 0 bases and J by 2 bases, and 12 bases separated the two germline ends. The germline gives CDR1 SGHRS, CDR2 YFSETQ. CDR3 size: 16 residues.

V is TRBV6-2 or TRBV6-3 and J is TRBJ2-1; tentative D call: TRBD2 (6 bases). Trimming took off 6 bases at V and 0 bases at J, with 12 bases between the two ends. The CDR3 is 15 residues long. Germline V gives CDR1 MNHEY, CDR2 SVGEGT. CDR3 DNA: TGTGCCAGCAGGCCTGGACTATACTCCTACAATGAGCAGTTCTTC. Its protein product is CASRPGLYSYNEQFF.

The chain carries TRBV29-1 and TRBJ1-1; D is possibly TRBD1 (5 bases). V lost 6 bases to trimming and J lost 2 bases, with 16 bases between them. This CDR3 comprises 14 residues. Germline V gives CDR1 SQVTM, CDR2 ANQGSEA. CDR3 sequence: CSVQQGTSNTEAFF. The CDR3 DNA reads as TGCAGCGTCCAGCAGGGTACGAGTAACACTGAAGCTTTCTTT. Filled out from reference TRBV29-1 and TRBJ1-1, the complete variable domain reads SAVISQKPSRDICQRGTSLTIQCQVDSQVTMMFWYRQQPGQSLTLIATANQGSEATYESGFVIDKFPISRPNLTFSTLTVSNMSPEDSSIYLCSVQQGTSNTEAFFGQGTRLTVV.

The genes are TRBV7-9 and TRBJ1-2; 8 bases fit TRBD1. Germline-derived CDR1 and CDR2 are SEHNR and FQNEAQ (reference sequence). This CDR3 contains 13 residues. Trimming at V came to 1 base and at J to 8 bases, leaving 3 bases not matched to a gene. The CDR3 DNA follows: TGTGCCAGCAGCTTAGAGGACAGGGCCGGCTACACCTTC. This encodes CASSLEDRAGYTF.

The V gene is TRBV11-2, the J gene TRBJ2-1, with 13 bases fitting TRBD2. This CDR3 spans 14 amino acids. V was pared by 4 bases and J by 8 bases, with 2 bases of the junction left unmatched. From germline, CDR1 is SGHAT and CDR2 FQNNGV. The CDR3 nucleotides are TGTGCCAGCAGCTACGGACTAGCGGGAGATGAGCAGTTCTTC. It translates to CASSYGLAGDEQFF.

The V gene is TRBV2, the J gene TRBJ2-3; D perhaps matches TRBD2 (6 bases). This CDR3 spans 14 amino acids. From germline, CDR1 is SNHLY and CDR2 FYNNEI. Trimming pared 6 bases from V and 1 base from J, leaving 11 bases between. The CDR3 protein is CASRSRGRTDTQYF. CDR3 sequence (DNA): TGTGCCAGCAGGTCGCGGGGACGCACAGATACGCAGTATTTT.

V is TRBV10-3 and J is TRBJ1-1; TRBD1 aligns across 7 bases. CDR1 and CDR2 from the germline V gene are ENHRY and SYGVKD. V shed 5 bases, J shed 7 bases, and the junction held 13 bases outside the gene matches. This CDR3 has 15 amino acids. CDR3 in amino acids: CAISRVVGQLNEAFF. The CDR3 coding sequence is TGTGCCATCAGTAGAGTGGTGGGACAGTTGAATGAAGCTTTCTTT.

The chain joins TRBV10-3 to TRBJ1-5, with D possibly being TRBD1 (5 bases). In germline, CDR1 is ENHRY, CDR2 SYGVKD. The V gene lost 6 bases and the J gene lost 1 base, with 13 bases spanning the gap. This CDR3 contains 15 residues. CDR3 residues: CAISSGAGSNQPQHF. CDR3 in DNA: TGTGCCATCAGCTCCGGGGCCGGGAGCAATCAGCCCCAGCATTTT.

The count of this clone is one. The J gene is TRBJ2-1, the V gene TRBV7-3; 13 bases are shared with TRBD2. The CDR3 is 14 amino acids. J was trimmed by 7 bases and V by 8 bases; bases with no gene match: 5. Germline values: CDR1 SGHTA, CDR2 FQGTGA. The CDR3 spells CASSTSGGRNEQFF. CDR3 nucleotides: TGTGCCAGCTCGACTAGCGGGGGGAGAAATGAGCAGTTCTTC.